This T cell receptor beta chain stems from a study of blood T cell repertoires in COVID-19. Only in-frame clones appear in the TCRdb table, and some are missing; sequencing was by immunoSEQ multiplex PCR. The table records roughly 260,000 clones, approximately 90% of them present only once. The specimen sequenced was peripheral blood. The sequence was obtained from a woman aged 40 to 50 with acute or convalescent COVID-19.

CDR3 sequence reads: CASSGPDRVGYEQYV. The DNA of the CDR3 is TGCGCCAGCAGCGGACCGGACAGGGTAGGCTACGAGCAGTACGTC. V is TRBV5-1 and J is TRBJ2-7; 8 bases align to TRBD1. The CDR3 loop spans 15 amino acids. The V segment lost 4 bases and the J segment 3 bases; nucleotides outside the gene matches: 9. Germline CDR1 SGHRS, CDR2 YFSETQ.